Shown below are 21 T cell receptor beta chains from a single sample sequenced in a study of T cells in Graves' hyperthyroidism and ophthalmopathy. Researchers took RNA transcripts and amplified the TCR beta CDR3 regions from them. First-round RT-PCR targeting the TCR CDR3 was performed with the HTBI primer set. TCRdb called the multiplex PCR reads again in MiXCR, with one record for every CDR3 protein. The table lists about 300,000 distinct CDR3 sequences, around 13% of them singletons. Sequencing was carried out using blood. These receptors all come from a middle-aged woman with Graves' hyperthyroidism.

This clonotype was seen many times. V is TRBV12-3 or TRBV12-4 and J is TRBJ1-2; D uncertain. V lost 5 bases and J lost 3, with 10 bases in between. The CDR3 has 13 amino acids. The chain's CDR3 is CASSLSTYYGYTF. The CDR3 nucleotides are TGTGCCAGCAGTCTCTCCACCTACTATGGCTACACCTTC.

In regard to this clonotype: A much larger clone is a single base away; this may be a read error. The gene calls are TRBV2 and TRBJ1-5; D might be TRBD1 (5 bases). Germline-derived CDR1 and CDR2 are SNHLY and FYNNEI. This CDR3 is built from 15 residues. As DNA, the CDR3 is TGTGCCGGCAGTGGAGGGACTTTGAGACGGCAGCCCCAGCATTTT. Translating it yields CAGSGGTLRRQPQHF. The full variable domain, rest sourced from reference TRBV2 and TRBJ1-5, is EPEVTQTPSHQVTQMGQEVILRCVPISNHLYFYWYRQILGQKVEFLVSFYNNEISEKSEIFDDQFSVERPDGSNFTLKIRSTKLEDSAMYFCAGSGGTLRRQPQHFGDGTRLSIL.

Ten or more counts support this clonotype. The chain combines TRBV7-9 with TRBJ2-2; weak D call: TRBD2 (5 bases). This CDR3 has 17 residues. CDR1 and CDR2 (germline): SEHNR, FQNEAQ (reference sequence). V lost 0 bases to trimming and J lost 5 bases, with 16 bases between them. This chain's CDR3 is CASSLAMGEVWTGELFF. The CDR3 bases are TGTGCCAGCAGCTTAGCGATGGGAGAGGTTTGGACCGGGGAGCTGTTTTTT.

This clonotype was found many times. A read error may account for a junction end that differs from germline. The chain uses TRBV7-7 and TRBJ2-7; 14 nucleotides align to TRBD2. Germline V gives CDR1 SSHAT, CDR2 FNYEAQ (reference sequence). CDR3 length: 15 amino acids. The CDR3 spells CASSQGLAGAYEQYF. In DNA form, the CDR3 reads TGTGCTAGCAGCCAGGGACTAGCGGGAGCGTACGAGCAGTACTTC.

At least ten counts were recorded for this clonotype. The chain couples TRBV27 to TRBJ1-3, with D unclear. The CDR3 is made up of 16 amino acids. V dropped 4 bases and J dropped 1 base, with 14 bases sitting between them. Germline values: CDR1 MNHEY, CDR2 SMNVEV (reference sequence). CDR3 amino acids: CASSSLPTFSGNTIYF. CDR3 sequence (DNA): TGTGCCAGCAGTTCTCTTCCGACATTTTCTGGAAACACCATATATTTT.

This clonotype came up a few times. The chain uses TRBV7-9 and TRBJ2-1, with unresolved D. V was shortened by 4 bases and J by 7 bases, with 17 bases between the two germline ends. Germline assignment: CDR1 SEHNR and CDR2 FQNEAQ (reference sequence). The CDR3 extends over 15 amino acids. The CDR3 reads CASSSLSPASNEQFF. The CDR3 coding sequence is TGTGCCAGCAGCTCCCTGTCCCCAGCGAGTAATGAGCAGTTCTTC.

This clonotype appeared many times. V is TRBV20-1 and J is TRBJ2-5; the match to TRBD2 covers 16 bases. The germline CDR1 and CDR2 sequences are DFQATT and SNEGSKA (reference sequence). The V gene end was trimmed by 1 base and the J gene end by 5 bases; junction bases not matched to a gene: 4. The CDR3 length is 16 residues. The CDR3 is CSARVPGLAGGETQYF. The CDR3 nucleotides are TGCAGTGCTAGAGTTCCGGGACTAGCGGGAGGGGAGACCCAGTACTTC.

This clonotype was observed at least ten times. This chain links TRBV6-1 with TRBJ2-2, with a tentative D call TRBD1 (6 bases). Germline V gene lookup returns CDR1 MNHNS and CDR2 SASEGT. There are 13 residues in the CDR3. V dropped 6 bases and J dropped 3 bases, with 8 bases sitting between them. The CDR3 here is CASRRTDTGELFF. In DNA, the CDR3 is TGTGCCAGCAGACGGACAGACACCGGGGAGCTGTTTTTT.

The sample holds one count of this clonotype. A much larger clonotype is one base distant, so this may be a read error. The gene calls are TRBV7-9 and TRBJ2-2, with TRBD2 as a possible D gene (6 bases). CDR3 size: 15 residues. Germline-derived CDR1 and CDR2 are SEHNR and FQNEAQ (reference sequence). The CDR3 DNA reads TGTGCCATCAGCTTAACATCGGGAGCCCCCGGGGAGCTGTTTTTT. Protein: CAISLTSGAPGELFF. Filled out from reference TRBV7-9 and TRBJ2-2, the complete variable domain reads DTGVSQNPRHKITKRGQNVTFRCDPISEHNRLYWYRQTLGQGPEFLTYFQNEAQLEKSRLLSDRFSAERPKGSFSTLEIQRTEQGDSAMYLCAISLTSGAPGELFFGEGSRLTVL.

This clonotype was found a few times. This clone may be a read error of a much larger clone one base away. This CDR3 is missing its conserved last phenylalanine or tryptophan, likely due to a read error. V gene TRBV29-1 combines with J gene TRBJ1-1; 7 nucleotides line up with TRBD1. Germline lookup yields CDR1 SQVTM and CDR2 ANQGSEA. This CDR3 spans 13 amino acids. V dropped 5 bases and J dropped 0; count of bases not matched to a gene: 3. The DNA of the CDR3 is TGCAGCGTTTCGACAGGGCTGAACACTGAAGCTTTCCTT. Translating it yields CSVSTGLNTEAFL.

This chain uses TRBV11-2 with TRBJ2-3, with D tentatively TRBD2 (5 bases). The V end was cut by 6 bases, the J end by 2 bases, with 9 bases between. Germline V gene lookup returns CDR1 SGHAT and CDR2 FQNNGV. The CDR3 runs 13 residues. The CDR3 protein is CASREAFTDTQYF. The CDR3, as DNA: TGTGCCAGCAGGGAGGCTTTCACAGATACGCAGTATTTT.

This clonotype was seen a handful of times. The chain has TRBV5-1 and TRBJ2-3, with D possibly matching TRBD1 (5 bases). The V end lost 8 bases, the J end lost 6 bases, and 19 bases lay between the germline ends. The length of the CDR3 is 14 residues. The germline CDR1 and CDR2 sequences are SGHRS and YFSETQ. The chain's CDR3 is CASTYQGLPDTQYF. CDR3 nucleotides: TGCGCCAGTACCTACCAGGGCCTGCCGGATACGCAGTATTTT.

This clonotype appeared a few times. The V gene is TRBV3-1, the J gene TRBJ2-7, with TRBD2 identical over 11 bases. After removal of 6 bases from V and 6 bases from J, the junction contained 7 bases not matched to a gene. The germline V gene encodes CDR1 LGHDT and CDR2 YNNKEL (reference sequence). The length of the CDR3 is 14 residues. The CDR3 sequence: CASRRTSGGIEQYF. As DNA, the CDR3 is TGTGCCAGCAGACGCACTAGCGGGGGTATCGAGCAGTACTTC.

This clonotype counts as medium-sized. This rearrangement joins TRBV7-8 to TRBJ1-5; D gene unclear. CDR1 is SGHVS and CDR2 is FQNEAQ in the germline V gene. This CDR3 is built from 15 residues. The V and J ends lost 1 base and 3 bases respectively, with 10 bases between them. This chain's CDR3 is CASSLEGNVNQPQHF. The CDR3 nucleotides are TGTGCCAGCAGCTTAGAGGGAAACGTCAATCAGCCCCAGCATTTT.

This clonotype has a handful of counts. The V gene is TRBV6-1, the J gene TRBJ2-7, with 9 bases that match TRBD2. V shed 5 bases and J 3 bases; nucleotides not matched to a gene: 5. The CDR3 extends over 14 amino acids. The V gene's germline CDR1 is MNHNS and CDR2 SASEGT. DNA of the CDR3: TGTGCCAGCAGTCGTTCGACTAGCGGCTACGAGCAGTACTTC. Amino acids: CASSRSTSGYEQYF.

This chain links TRBV9 with TRBJ2-1, with TRBD2 matching 7 bases. CDR1 is SGDLS, CDR2 YYNGEE, per germline. V lost 5 bases to trimming and J lost 5 bases; unmatched junction nucleotides: 10. The CDR3 covers 15 residues. This chain's CDR3 is CASSWGGSFHNEQFF. CDR3 sequence (DNA): TGTGCCAGCAGTTGGGGCGGGAGTTTCCACAATGAGCAGTTCTTC.

This clonotype was observed many times. The chain links TRBV6-1 to TRBJ1-1; D is undetermined. The germline gives CDR1 MNHNS, CDR2 SASEGT. The ends were cut back, 3 bases at V and 1 base at J, with 12 bases in the middle. The CDR3 has 15 amino acids. The CDR3 region has the DNA TGTGCCAGCAGTGACTCCGCCAGGAGGAACACTGAAGCTTTCTTT. As protein: CASSDSARRNTEAFF.

In its sample, this clonotype was seen a few times. V gene TRBV19 combines with J gene TRBJ1-3; D not certain. The V end was cut by 1 base, the J end by 1 base, with 23 bases between. This CDR3 region has 20 residues. CDR1 and CDR2 from the germline V gene are LNHDA and SQIVND (reference sequence). The CDR3 sequence is CASSIVLRTVPFPSGNTIYF. CDR3 DNA: TGTGCCAGTAGTATAGTTCTCCGGACGGTTCCCTTCCCTTCTGGAAACACCATATATTTT.

The rearrangement uses TRBV20-1 and TRBJ2-1; 14 bases are a match to TRBD2. Trimming removed 5 bases from V and 9 bases from J; junction bases left unmatched: 9. The germline gives CDR1 DFQATT, CDR2 SNEGSKA (reference sequence). The CDR3 spans 15 residues. CDR3 region: CSARLGTSGSVEQFF. The CDR3 bases are TGCAGTGCTCGACTAGGGACTAGCGGGAGTGTTGAGCAGTTCTTC.

This clonotype was counted ten times or more. The genes are TRBV29-1 and TRBJ1-1; D ambiguous. From germline, CDR1 is SQVTM and CDR2 ANQGSEA. Trimming removed 7 bases from V and 0 bases from J, with 9 bases in between. This CDR3 is 12 amino acids long. The CDR3 sequence: CSAHRVNTEAFF. The CDR3 nucleotides read TGCAGCGCACACCGAGTGAACACTGAAGCTTTCTTT.

Many counts were recorded for this clonotype. The chain combines TRBV20-1 with TRBJ2-1; 7 nucleotides line up with TRBD2. V dropped 3 bases and J dropped 9; count of bases not matched to a gene: 17. The length of the CDR3 is 16 residues. Germline V lookup: CDR1 DFQATT, CDR2 SNEGSKA (reference sequence). CDR3 in DNA: TGCAGTGCTAGCCCGGTGGGAGGGGCCTCCTATGGTGAGCAGTTCTTC. It codes for CSASPVGGASYGEQFF.